Below, 32 T cell receptor beta chains from the same sample are listed, as sequenced in a study of molecular identifiers for immune sequencing clone quantification (dated by TCRdb to 2016 to 2019). Receptor amplification or capture employed PCR. These reads were obtained on a NextSeq 500. The public reads were run again by TCRdb, first through fastp at Q25 and then through MiXCR, and only productive beta chains were kept. Every CDR3 protein is listed once, alongside the most common genes and DNA of its rows. The sample table lists about 630,000 distinct CDR3 sequences, less than 30% of them with a count of one. The ten top clones hold about 0.8% of the sample. Specimen: naive CD8+ T cells from blood, with Jurkat cell RNA spiked in. The cell subset or site label, read with the paper, signifies: FACS-sorted CD8+CD4-CCR7+CD45RA+ naive T cells. All receptors derive from a human donor in good health. Some libraries in this study had Jurkat cell RNA spiked in.

The chain uses TRBV12-3 or TRBV12-4 and TRBJ1-1; TRBD1 matches at 11 bases. The trim removed 3 bases at V and 5 bases at J, leaving 17 bases unmatched. The CDR3 totals 19 residues. The CDR3 coding sequence is TGTGCCAGCAGTTTTGGGACAGGGGGTGATCTTGGGCCGGGAACTGAAGCTTTCTTT. Translating gives CASSFGTGGDLGPGTEAFF.

There are many counts of this clonotype. The rearrangement uses TRBV7-9 and TRBJ2-3, with TRBD1 matching 11 bases. Germline assignment: CDR1 SEHNR and CDR2 FQNEAQ (reference sequence). The junction had 3 bases not matched to a gene; V was cut back by 5 bases and J by 2 bases. This CDR3 region has 15 residues. The CDR3 here is CASSNGQGATDTQYF. The CDR3, as DNA: TGTGCCAGCAGCAACGGACAGGGGGCCACAGATACGCAGTATTTT.

This clonotype was found many times. The chain has TRBV28 and TRBJ2-7, with a possible D match to TRBD1 (5 bases). The length of the CDR3 is 15 residues. Per germline, CDR1 MDHEN and CDR2 SYDVKM. V was pared by 5 bases and J by 3 bases, with 17 bases between. This chain's CDR3 is CASSAIEMTDYEQYF. The CDR3 DNA reads TGTGCCAGCAGTGCGATCGAAATGACAGACTACGAGCAGTACTTC.

Comments on this clonotype: One end of the junction varies from germline; a read error may be responsible. The chain joins TRBV2 to TRBJ2-7; 8 nucleotides line up with TRBD2. There are 15 residues in the CDR3. The germline V gene encodes CDR1 SNHLY and CDR2 FYNNEI. The DNA for the CDR3 is TGTGCCAGCAGGGAAGCGGGGGAACTTTTCTACGGGCAGTACTTC. Its protein product is CASREAGELFYGQYF.

J is TRBJ2-5 and V is TRBV7-9; D call uncertain. This CDR3 contains 15 residues. Trimming removed 5 bases at V and 9 bases at J, with 22 bases between. The V gene's germline CDR1 is SEHNR and CDR2 FQNEAQ (reference sequence). CDR3 amino acids: CASSPAAGVQAPQYF. The DNA for the CDR3 is TGTGCCAGCAGCCCCGCGGCCGGAGTTCAAGCGCCCCAGTACTTC.

This clonotype was recorded a few times. The J gene is TRBJ2-3, the V gene TRBV6-2 or TRBV6-3, with 8 bases identical to TRBD2. CDR1 and CDR2 from the germline V gene are MNHEY and SVGEGT. J lost 4 bases, V lost 2 bases, and 14 bases had no gene match. The CDR3 is made up of 18 amino acids. The CDR3 sequence is CASSYPEVAGSDSDTQYF. The CDR3 nucleotides are TGTGCCAGCAGTTACCCCGAGGTAGCGGGGAGTGACTCAGATACGCAGTATTTT.

This clonotype was picked up a small number of times. V and J are TRBV12-3 or TRBV12-4 and TRBJ2-2; TRBD1 agrees at 8 bases. The CDR3 is 15 residues long. The ends lost 6 bases at V and 3 bases at J; junction bases unmatched: 6. The CDR3 reads CASSPHRGDTGELFF. Written as DNA, the CDR3 is TGTGCCAGCAGCCCCCACAGGGGGGACACCGGGGAGCTGTTTTTT.

This clonotype occurred many times. The V and J genes are TRBV4-1 and TRBJ1-1, with a tentative D call TRBD1 (5 bases). The CDR3 is 15 residues long. Germline V gene sequence: CDR1 MGHRA, CDR2 YSYEKL. Trimming shortened V by 2 bases and J by 5 bases, and 15 bases separated the two germline ends. The DNA of the CDR3 is TGCGCCAGCAGCCAAAAGGGGTTGGTAGGGACTGAAGCTTTCTTT. Translated, it gives CASSQKGLVGTEAFF.

This clonotype has a count of ten or more. The chain uses TRBV5-4 and TRBJ1-1; D gene uncertain. Germline V CDR1 and CDR2: SGHNT, YYREEE (reference sequence). This CDR3 has 14 residues. V shed 2 bases and J shed 2 bases, with 10 bases lying between them. CDR3 amino acids: CASSFPENNTEAFF. In DNA form, the CDR3 reads TGTGCCAGCAGCTTCCCAGAGAATAACACTGAAGCTTTCTTT.

This clonotype was seen at least ten times. The chain joins TRBV4-1 to TRBJ2-7, with 9 nucleotides matching TRBD2. From germline, CDR1 is MGHRA and CDR2 YSYEKL. V shed 3 bases, J shed 2 bases, and the junction held 5 bases outside the gene matches. The CDR3 contains 15 residues. The CDR3 reads CASSQSGTSPYEQYF. Here the CDR3 DNA reads TGCGCCAGCAGCCAGTCCGGGACTAGCCCCTACGAGCAGTACTTC.

Concerning this clonotype: A much more abundant neighbour one base away suggests this may be a read error. This chain links TRBV5-3 with TRBJ1-2, with D perhaps matching TRBD1 (6 bases). TRBV5-3 is designated an ORF whose function remains uncertain. This CDR3 region has 17 residues. CDR3 DNA: TGTGCCAGCAGCCCCCGACAGGTGCCGAGTAATTCCTATGGCTACAACTTC. This encodes CASSPRQVPSNSYGYNF.

This clonotype was seen repeatedly, ten times or more. The chain recombines TRBV12-3 or TRBV12-4 with TRBJ2-3; 7 nucleotides line up with TRBD2. The CDR3 consists of 17 residues. V gave up 1 base and J gave up 1 base; unmatched junction bases: 8. CDR3: CASSLEILADGTDTQYF. The CDR3 nucleotides read TGTGCCAGCAGTTTAGAGATTCTAGCGGATGGCACAGATACGCAGTATTTT.

To note about this clonotype: The conserved final phenylalanine or tryptophan is absent from the CDR3, which likely points to a read error. The V and J genes are TRBV30 and TRBJ2-7; no firm D call. V lost 1 base, J lost 9 bases, and 13 bases lay in between. Germline CDR1 GTSNPN, CDR2 SVGIG (reference sequence). This CDR3 is 12 amino acids long. DNA of the CDR3: TGTGCCTGGAGTGCCCAGAGGAACGGGCAGTACCTC. This sequence encodes CAWSAQRNGQYL.

This clonotype turned up a few times. The chain joins TRBV11-2 to TRBJ1-2; 11 bases align to TRBD1. Per germline, CDR1 SGHAT and CDR2 FQNNGV. J lost 6 bases, V lost 5 bases, and 8 bases had no gene match. The CDR3 covers 15 residues. The CDR3 region has the DNA TGTGCCAGCAGCCAGACCGGGACAGGGGGTAATGGCTACACCTTC. It codes for CASSQTGTGGNGYTF.

J is TRBJ2-7 and V is TRBV19; 11 nucleotides line up with TRBD2. V trimming: 8 bases; J trimming: 0 bases; junction bases outside the gene matches: 6. The germline V gene encodes CDR1 LNHDA and CDR2 SQIVND (reference sequence). CDR3 size: 15 residues. The CDR3: CASPEGTSGSYEQYF. The CDR3 DNA reads as TGTGCCAGTCCCGAGGGGACTAGCGGCTCCTACGAGCAGTACTTC. Combining the CDR3 with reference TRBV19 and TRBJ2-7 gives the whole variable domain DGGITQSPKYLFRKEGQNVTLSCEQNLNHDAMYWYRQDPGQGLRLIYYSQIVNDFQKGDIAEGYSVSREKKESFPLTVTSAQKNPTAFYLCASPEGTSGSYEQYFGPGTRLTVT.

In its sample, this clonotype was seen a few times. The gene calls are TRBV2 and TRBJ2-2, with no clear D. Germline loops: CDR1 SNHLY, CDR2 FYNNEI. The V and J ends lost 8 bases and 1 base respectively, with 20 bases between them. This CDR3 has 17 amino acids. The CDR3 here is CASGSAEHLLNTGELFF. The DNA for the CDR3 is TGTGCCAGCGGATCTGCGGAACATCTCTTGAACACCGGGGAGCTGTTTTTT.

This sequence joins TRBV5-1 and TRBJ2-7; no firm D call. V lost 4 bases and J lost 6, with 11 bases in between. This CDR3 comprises 12 residues. Germline V gene data show CDR1 as SGHRS and CDR2 as YFSETQ. Here the CDR3 DNA reads TGCGCCAGCAGCCCAGGCAGTCCCGAGCAGTACTTC. This sequence encodes CASSPGSPEQYF.

V is TRBV15 and J is TRBJ1-2, with D possibly matching TRBD1 (6 bases). The V gene lost 7 bases and the J gene lost 5 bases, with 11 bases spanning the gap. This CDR3 spans 12 amino acids. The germline V gene encodes CDR1 LNHNV and CDR2 YYDKDF (reference sequence). The CDR3 coding sequence is TGTGCCACCATCCGGGACACTTATGGCTACACCTTC. It encodes CATIRDTYGYTF.

The table lists this clonotype with a few counts. The rearrangement joins TRBV7-2 to TRBJ2-2, with TRBD2 identical over 11 bases. Germline assignment: CDR1 SGHTA and CDR2 FQGNSA. Losses at the gene ends were 7 bases for V and 7 bases for J; bases not matched to a gene: 14. The CDR3 is 17 amino acids. CDR3 in DNA: TGTGCCAGCACTATGAGGCTAGCGGGAGGCGGGGTCGGGGAGCTGTTTTTT. It specifies CASTMRLAGGGVGELFF.

This clonotype came up a few times. This rearrangement joins TRBV7-9 to TRBJ2-1, with 11 bases aligning to TRBD2. V gave up 7 bases and J gave up 2 bases; unmatched junction bases: 4. This CDR3 spans 15 amino acids. Germline CDR1 and CDR2: SEHNR and FQNEAQ (reference sequence). The CDR3 coding sequence is TGTGCCAGCAAACTAGCGGGAGCCACCTACAATGAGCAGTTCTTC. This encodes CASKLAGATYNEQFF.

This clonotype was counted ten times or more. V and J are TRBV29-1 and TRBJ2-7, with TRBD1 matching over 8 bases. The germline V gene encodes CDR1 SQVTM and CDR2 ANQGSEA. J lost 7 bases, V lost 1 base, and 6 bases had no gene match. CDR3 length: 13 amino acids. CDR3 loop: CSVEATGVGEQYF. In DNA form, the CDR3 reads TGCAGCGTTGAAGCGACAGGGGTCGGGGAGCAGTACTTC.

There are many counts of this clonotype. The V and J genes are TRBV7-2 and TRBJ2-5; 7 bases agree with TRBD1. Trimming cost V 3 bases and J 14 bases; bases outside gene matches: 12. The CDR3 covers 13 residues. From germline, CDR1 is SGHTA and CDR2 FQGNSA. CDR3 coding DNA: TGTGCCAGCAGCTTCATCTCCGACAGGGTAACCTACTTC. It is translated as CASSFISDRVTYF.

This chain links TRBV15 with TRBJ2-1; 7 nucleotides agree with TRBD2. The CDR3 runs 16 residues. With 6 bases clipped from V and 7 bases from J, the junction kept 15 bases outside the gene matches. CDR1 is LNHNV and CDR2 is YYDKDF in the germline V gene (reference sequence). CDR3 coding DNA: TGTGCCACCAGAACCACAACGGAACTAGCGAGTAATGAGCAGTTCTTC. Encoded protein: CATRTTTELASNEQFF.

For this clonotype: Its ends do not fully match the called genes, so a read error is possible. CDR3 protein: CARSLSGTREETQYF. The CDR3 coding sequence is TGTGCCCGCAGCCTAAGCGGGACTAGGGAAGAGACCCAGTACTTC. V gene TRBV9 combines with J gene TRBJ2-5; TRBD2 matches 8 bases. The germline V gene has CDR1 SGDLS and CDR2 YYNGEE. The CDR3 is 15 residues long.

The rearrangement joins TRBV12-5 to TRBJ2-5; TRBD1 might be the D (5 bases). Trimming took 6 bases from V and 5 from J, leaving 22 bases between them. The CDR3 is made up of 16 amino acids. The germline gives CDR1 LGHNT, CDR2 FRNRAP. This chain's CDR3 is CASGSLQGFSPETQYF. CDR3 DNA sequence: TGTGCTAGTGGGTCCCTTCAGGGTTTTTCTCCGGAGACCCAGTACTTC.

This clonotype was counted ten times or more. V and J are TRBV12-3 or TRBV12-4 and TRBJ1-5, with D unresolved. V was trimmed by 6 bases and J by 3 bases, leaving 12 bases between them. The CDR3 is 14 residues long. CDR3: CASSLWVDNQPQHF. The CDR3 nucleotides are TGTGCCAGCAGCCTGTGGGTTGACAATCAGCCCCAGCATTTT.

This chain connects TRBV13 to TRBJ1-1; TRBD1 might be the D (5 bases). In germline, CDR1 is PRHDT, CDR2 FYEKMQ (reference sequence). CDR3 length equals 14 residues. Trimming shortened V by 0 bases and J by 2 bases, and 7 bases separated the two germline ends. The CDR3 sequence: CASSLGGVNTEAFF. The CDR3 DNA is TGTGCCAGCAGCTTAGGGGGGGTAAACACTGAAGCTTTCTTT.

This clonotype was observed a few times. V and J are TRBV4-3 and TRBJ2-1; no clear D gene. The V gene lost 3 bases and the J gene lost 0 bases, with 12 bases spanning the gap. The CDR3 runs 16 residues. Germline values: CDR1 LGHNA, CDR2 YSLEER. The DNA of the CDR3 is TGCGCCAGCAGCCAGGATAGGACGAGCTCCTACAATGAGCAGTTCTTC. Translating gives CASSQDRTSSYNEQFF.

The chain couples TRBV20-1 to TRBJ1-1; no clear D gene. CDR1 and CDR2 from the germline V gene are DFQATT and SNEGSKA (reference sequence). The V end lost 3 bases, the J end lost 1 base, and 9 bases lay between the germline ends. This CDR3 is 13 amino acids long. The CDR3 here is CSASQTPNTEAFF. The CDR3 DNA reads TGCAGTGCTAGCCAGACCCCGAACACTGAAGCTTTCTTT.

Of note for this clonotype: Being one base from a much bigger clone, this may be a read error. The V and J genes are TRBV12-3 or TRBV12-4 and TRBJ2-5, with 10 bases matching TRBD1. The CDR3 runs 16 residues. Trimming at V came to 5 bases and at J to 0 bases, leaving 6 bases not matched to a gene. The CDR3 bases are TGTGCCAGCAGTCCGGACAGGGGGAACGACCAAGAGACCCAGTACTTC. Protein sequence: CASSPDRGNDQETQYF.

This clonotype was counted at least ten times. In DNA, the CDR3 is TGTGCCAGCAGCCCCCAGGACCGAGATTCACCCCTCCACTTT. This encodes CASSPQDRDSPLHF. The chain carries TRBV9 and TRBJ1-6; no reliable D call. Germline V CDR1 and CDR2: SGDLS, YYNGEE. The V end was cut by 4 bases, the J end by 8 bases, with 13 bases between. CDR3 size: 14 residues.

This clonotype appeared a few times. The rearrangement links TRBV20-1 to TRBJ1-2; TRBD1 matches at 9 bases. Germline V gene data show CDR1 as DFQATT and CDR2 as SNEGSKA (reference sequence). The junction had 15 bases not matched to a gene; V was cut back by 0 bases and J by 4 bases. This CDR3 spans 18 amino acids. In DNA form, the CDR3 reads TGCAGTGCTAGAGATTTTGAACAGGGGGCGAGCCCTAGCTATGGCTACACCTTC. This sequence encodes CSARDFEQGASPSYGYTF.